Listed here are 26 T cell receptor beta chains from one sample, sequenced in a study of a mutant IDH1 vaccine in newly diagnosed glioma. The time point denotes: week 35, safety follow-up. It was 300 ug of mutant IDH1 20-mer peptide that made up each vaccine dose, given with topical imiquimod. These receptors have no known antigen. The repertoire was sequenced with immunoSEQ multiplex PCR; TCRdb's copy has only in-frame clones and lacks some. The sample consists of more than 35,000 clones, about 86% of them appearing once. Sequencing used PBMCs, obtained from a glioma patient whose treatment included an IDH1 peptide vaccine. These receptors were collected from a woman aged 40 to 55 with glioma. Some clones in this sample may be carry-over from other donors' samples.

This clone came up once. The J gene is TRBJ2-4, the V gene TRBV5-1; D tentatively reads TRBD1 or TRBD2 (5 bases each). CDR1 is SGHRS, CDR2 YFSETQ, per germline. The V end was cut by 5 bases, the J end by 5 bases, with 17 bases between. The CDR3 runs to 15 residues. The CDR3 DNA reads TGCGCCAGCAGATACGGTGGGACGGCCCAAAACATTCAGTACTTC. The encoded protein is CASRYGGTAQNIQYF.

This chain joins TRBV6-5 and TRBJ1-1; D not certain. CDR1 is MNHEY and CDR2 is SVGAGI in the germline V gene. Trimming stripped 0 bases from V and 1 base from J, with 12 bases between. The length of the CDR3 is 16 residues. The CDR3 DNA is TGTGCCAGCAGTTACTCTCCTCTGGCAGGGAACACTGAAGCTTTCTTT. This sequence encodes CASSYSPLAGNTEAFF.

The genes are TRBV28 and TRBJ1-1; D gene ambiguous. This CDR3 has 10 amino acids. The V gene's germline CDR1 is MDHEN and CDR2 SYDVKM. The ends were cut back, 8 bases at V and 7 bases at J, with 8 bases in the middle. The CDR3 sequence is CASGGREAFF. CDR3 sequence (DNA): TGTGCCAGCGGAGGGCGTGAAGCTTTCTTT.

The chain combines TRBV7-8 with TRBJ1-3; 8 bases map to TRBD1. Germline trimming cut 6 bases from V and 0 bases from J; bases unmatched to any gene: 7. The CDR3 spans 16 residues. Germline V gene lookup returns CDR1 SGHVS and CDR2 FQNEAQ. The CDR3, as DNA: TGTGCCAGCAGTCGGACAGGGACGACCTCTGGAAACACCATATATTTT. This sequence encodes CASSRTGTTSGNTIYF.

This chain joins TRBV7-2 and TRBJ2-6; D gene uncertain. The germline V gene has CDR1 SGHTA and CDR2 FQGNSA. This CDR3 is 19 amino acids long. Trimming pared 6 bases from V and 4 bases from J, leaving 25 bases between. CDR3 nucleotide sequence: TGTGCCAGCAGGTCGGAATTAGACACTTACTTCGTCGGGGCCAACGTCCTGACTTTC. Its protein is CASRSELDTYFVGANVLTF.

This rearrangement joins TRBV28 to TRBJ1-5; 8 bases fit TRBD1. The CDR3 totals 15 residues. The V and J ends lost 5 bases and 5 bases, in that order; junction bases with no gene match: 8. Germline CDR1 and CDR2: MDHEN and SYDVKM. The chain's CDR3 is CASSISDRGHQPQHF. CDR3 nucleotide sequence: TGTGCCAGCAGTATAAGTGACAGGGGACATCAGCCCCAGCATTTT.

This chain joins TRBV6-5 and TRBJ1-6, with TRBD1 as a possible D gene (6 bases). The CDR3 spans 15 residues. The germline gives CDR1 MNHEY, CDR2 SVGAGI. With 4 bases removed from V and 1 base from J, the gap between germline ends came to 8 bases. For the CDR3, the DNA is TGTGCCAGCAGTTTTACAGGGTCCTATAATTCACCCCTCCACTTT. Its protein product is CASSFTGSYNSPLHF.

The gene calls are TRBV10-1 and TRBJ2-5; 12 nucleotides line up with TRBD1. V was clipped by 0 bases and J by 0 bases; unmatched bases: 5. The CDR3 contains 18 residues. Germline CDR1 and CDR2: WNHNN and SYGVQD (reference sequence). The DNA of the CDR3 is TGCGCCAGCAGTGAGTCGGGACAGGGGGCTAGAAACCAAGAGACCCAGTACTTC. It specifies CASSESGQGARNQETQYF.

V usage is TRBV7-9 and J usage is TRBJ2-2; D is ambiguous. In germline, CDR1 is SEHNR, CDR2 FQNEAQ (reference sequence). V lost 5 bases and J lost 3, with 13 bases in between. The CDR3 length is 15 residues. CDR3: CASSGARIYTGELFF. The CDR3, as DNA: TGTGCCAGCAGCGGAGCTAGAATTTACACCGGGGAGCTGTTTTTT.

The V gene is TRBV7-2, the J gene TRBJ2-5, with a tentative D call TRBD1 (6 bases). V lost 5 bases and J 4 bases, leaving 11 bases between the germline ends. The CDR3 has 13 residues. Germline V gene sequence: CDR1 SGHTA, CDR2 FQGNSA. DNA for the CDR3: TGTGCCAGCAGCCGAGGGGGTGGAGAGACCCAGTACTTC. Translated, it gives CASSRGGGETQYF.

This clone was picked up a small number of times. This chain joins TRBV12-5 and TRBJ2-1; 9 bases are a match to TRBD1. The germline V gene has CDR1 LGHNT and CDR2 FRNRAP. The CDR3 is made up of 18 amino acids. The V gene end was trimmed by 4 bases and the J gene end by 2 bases; junction bases not matched to a gene: 12. The CDR3 region has the DNA TGTGCTAGTGGTTGGGTAGGTGCCGGGACAGGGACCTACAATGAGCAGTTCTTC. It is translated as CASGWVGAGTGTYNEQFF.

This clone appeared a few times. Other DNA sequences in the sample encode the same CDR3. The chain couples TRBV15 to TRBJ1-5; tentative D call: TRBD1 (5 bases). CDR3 length: 13 residues. CDR1 is LNHNV and CDR2 is YYDKDF in the germline V gene (reference sequence). The germline V and J ends were trimmed by 0 bases and 6 bases, with 6 bases remaining between them. CDR3 sequence reads: CATSRDGGQPQHF. CDR3 DNA sequence: TGTGCCACCAGCAGAGATGGGGGTCAGCCCCAGCATTTT.

The chain recombines TRBV7-9 with TRBJ1-2; 9 bases are a match to TRBD1. The CDR3 is 12 amino acids. Germline loops: CDR1 SEHNR, CDR2 FQNEAQ (reference sequence). Losses at the gene ends were 5 bases for V and 8 bases for J; bases not matched to a gene: 3. The CDR3 bases are TGTGCCAGCAGCGCGGACAGGGGCGGCTACACCTTC. Its translation is CASSADRGGYTF.

The CDR3 sequence is CASSRSGPSYEQYF. The CDR3, as DNA: TGTGCCAGCAGTCGGAGCGGCCCCTCCTACGAGCAGTACTTC. This rearrangement joins TRBV27 to TRBJ2-7; TRBD2 might be the D (5 bases). This CDR3 spans 14 amino acids. Looked up from germline, CDR1 is MNHEY and CDR2 is SMNVEV (reference sequence). The V end lost 5 bases, the J end lost 0 bases, and 11 bases lay between the germline ends.

This clone turned up a few times. This rearrangement joins TRBV6-5 to TRBJ1-4; D is unresolved. CDR1 MNHEY and CDR2 SVGAGI come from the germline V gene. CDR3 size: 13 residues. Between the trimmed V and J ends, which lost 5 bases and 7 bases, there was a span of 11 bases. The CDR3 DNA follows: TGTGCCAGCAGTACCGCTCGTGGTGAAAAACTGTTTTTT. It yields the protein CASSTARGEKLFF.

The chain uses TRBV10-3 and TRBJ1-2; no clear D gene. Germline V gives CDR1 ENHRY, CDR2 SYGVKD. This CDR3 is built from 15 residues. V lost 10 bases and J 3 bases, leaving 21 bases between the germline ends. The CDR3 loop is CATVSTPDGYYGYTF. The CDR3 DNA is TGTGCCACCGTATCTACCCCTGACGGCTACTATGGCTACACCTTC.

This clone showed up just a few times. The chain uses TRBV28 and TRBJ1-5; 9 nucleotides line up with TRBD1. Germline loops: CDR1 MDHEN, CDR2 SYDVKM. The junction had 7 bases not matched to a gene; V was cut back by 7 bases and J by 0 bases. The CDR3 has 16 residues. In nucleotides, the CDR3 is TGTGCCAGCATCGGACAGGGGTATTATAGCAATCAGCCCCAGCATTTT. Residues: CASIGQGYYSNQPQHF.

V is TRBV6-1 and J is TRBJ1-2; 11 nucleotides agree with TRBD1. CDR1 MNHNS and CDR2 SASEGT come from the germline V gene. The J segment lost 4 bases and the V segment lost 4 bases, leaving 5 bases of the junction unmatched. The CDR3 has 15 amino acids. The CDR3 reads CASSVDRGRFYGYTF. The CDR3 DNA reads TGTGCCAGCAGTGTGGACAGGGGGCGCTTCTATGGCTACACCTTC.

This sequence joins TRBV2 and TRBJ2-7, with D possibly TRBD1 on 6 matching bases. Trimming stripped 2 bases from V and 0 bases from J, with 14 bases between. Per the germline V gene, CDR1 is SNHLY and CDR2 is FYNNEI. The CDR3 length is 16 residues. In nucleotides, the CDR3 is TGTGCCAGCAGTGAAAGGCTGGACAGCGTCTCCTACGAGCAGTACTTC. Its translation: CASSERLDSVSYEQYF.

The chain has TRBV4-3 and TRBJ2-1; 15 nucleotides line up with TRBD2. CDR3 size: 21 residues. V was pared by 3 bases and J by 0 bases, with 12 bases of the junction left unmatched. Germline-derived CDR1 and CDR2 are LGHNA and YSLEER. CDR3 loop: CASSQSLGGLAGGHSYNEQFF. Written as DNA, the CDR3 is TGCGCCAGCAGCCAGAGTTTGGGGGGACTAGCGGGGGGCCACTCCTACAATGAGCAGTTCTTC.

This sequence joins TRBV27 and TRBJ1-1; D gene ambiguous. The CDR3 runs to 13 residues. Germline lookup yields CDR1 MNHEY and CDR2 SMNVEV (reference sequence). V was pared by 1 base and J by 7 bases, with 10 bases between. The CDR3 DNA reads TGTGCCAGCAGTTTATATCGGAGGGATGAAGCTTTCTTT. Protein sequence: CASSLYRRDEAFF.

J is TRBJ2-1 and V is TRBV5-1, with D perhaps being TRBD1 or TRBD2 (6 bases each). Trimming left V 7 bases short and J 6 bases short, with 14 bases between. Germline lookup yields CDR1 SGHRS and CDR2 YFSETQ. There are 13 residues in the CDR3. CDR3: CASGEGGLNEQFF. In DNA, the CDR3 is TGCGCCAGCGGAGAGGGGGGTCTCAATGAGCAGTTCTTC.

The J gene is TRBJ1-3, the V gene TRBV9; perhaps TRBD1 as D (5 bases). The ends were cut back, 0 bases at V and 4 bases at J, with 11 bases in the middle. The CDR3 sequence is 15 residues long. Germline CDR1 and CDR2: SGDLS and YYNGEE. The CDR3 protein is CASSVERGGGNTIYF. The CDR3 coding sequence is TGTGCCAGCAGCGTAGAGAGGGGAGGAGGAAACACCATATATTTT. Combining the CDR3 with reference TRBV9 and TRBJ1-3 gives the whole variable domain DSGVTQTPKHLITATGQRVTLRCSPRSGDLSVYWYQQSLDQGLQFLIQYYNGEERAKGNILERFSAQQFPDLHSELNLSSLELGDSALYFCASSVERGGGNTIYFGEGSWLTVV.

The chain joins TRBV27 to TRBJ2-2; a weak D match, TRBD1 (6 bases). Germline V gives CDR1 MNHEY, CDR2 SMNVEV (reference sequence). The length of the CDR3 is 16 residues. V lost 7 bases to trimming and J lost 2 bases, with 17 bases between them. CDR3 amino acids: CASTGKWTANTGELFF. The CDR3 nucleotides are TGTGCCAGCACCGGAAAATGGACAGCTAACACCGGGGAGCTGTTTTTT.

This clone was picked up a small number of times. V usage is TRBV6-1 and J usage is TRBJ2-7, with D uncertain. Germline V gene lookup returns CDR1 MNHNS and CDR2 SASEGT. Trimming left V 6 bases short and J 7 bases short, with 19 bases between. CDR3 length: 14 amino acids. The CDR3 DNA reads TGTGCCAGCAGCATCGGACCGGTCTTGGTGGAGCAGTACTTC. It is translated as CASSIGPVLVEQYF.

The genes are TRBV6-6 and TRBJ1-6; 9 bases are a match to TRBD1. The V segment lost 6 bases and the J segment 6 bases; nucleotides outside the gene matches: 3. Germline-derived CDR1 and CDR2 are MNHNY and SVGAGI (reference sequence). This CDR3 region has 14 residues. The CDR3 is CASSGTGINSPLHF. As DNA, the CDR3 is TGTGCCAGCAGCGGGACAGGGATTAATTCACCCCTCCACTTT.